Many counts were recorded for the clone carrying this TCR beta chain. The antigen is unknown. This entry belongs to a study of T-cell reconstitution after alpha-beta-depleted transplantation in children. Points from the study as a whole: It was reported that alpha-beta T cells came from several hundred expanded graft clones (about two months after transplant). One year after transplant, T-cell counts and diversity came mostly from newly produced T cells. TCRbeta diversity was high at day 60 in some patients (a result of surviving recipient T cells and thymic progenitors).

The CDR3 is 14 amino acids. V was shortened by 6 bases and J by 3 bases, with 12 bases between the two germline ends. Per the germline V gene, CDR1 is ENHRY and CDR2 is SYGVKD. Unique molecular identifiers were incorporated into the prepared TCRbeta library. Via MiXCR, TCRdb re-called the PCR reads, giving one row per CDR3 protein. The sample records around 300,000 distinct CDR3 sequences, over 7.5% being singletons. Sequences were derived from peripheral blood, sampled 360 days after TCRalphabeta/CD19-depleted stem cell transplant. This receptor was identified in a female patient aged 2-15 years who had a stem cell transplant for Fanconi anemia, so the T cells may come from the graft donor. This sequence joins TRBV10-3 and TRBJ2-1; D ambiguous. The CDR3 region has the DNA TGTGCCATCAGAAGTCAATTGGGCTACAATGAGCAGTTCTTC. It codes for CAIRSQLGYNEQFF.